Given below is one T cell receptor beta chain in context. Its antigen specificity is not known. Per-nucleotide qualities are absent, and no much larger clonotype sits a single base away. This sample is part of a study of OX40 agonist ivuxolimab in advanced cancers. Study-wide context: Ivuxolimab was a fully human IgG2 agonistic monoclonal antibody targeting the costimulatory receptor OX40 (CD134). Peripheral TCRbeta sequencing was intended to test whether TCR sequence diversity was altered and clonal T-cell expansion was caused by ivuxolimab. Intravenous ivuxolimab was administered to patients every 2 weeks at six dose levels: 0.01, 0.1, 0.3, 1.5, 3 and 10 mg/kg. Of the approximately 50 patients in dose escalation, about 20 had hepatocellular carcinoma, around 15 had melanoma, 9 had renal cell carcinoma and 9 had head and neck cancer. The monotherapy dose-escalation portion (N ≈ 52 patients) of the phase I ivuxolimab trial is reported in the paper. The dose-escalation cohort was roughly 83% male with a mean age of about 65 years, ranging from about 20 to 85. Partial responses occurred in three dose-escalation patients, of whom one had hepatocellular carcinoma and two had cutaneous melanoma. Prior anti-PD-1, anti-PD-L1 or anti-CTLA-4 therapy was permitted, and checkpoint inhibitors had been received by around 40% of dose-escalation patients. The full study reports these points: Low levels of normalized T-cell clonal expansion were also seen in some patients who did not respond. In the 0.1-3.0 mg/kg groups, partial responders were among the patients with the lowest normalized peripheral clonal expansion, particularly in CD8+ T cells. The antigen specificity of the clonally expanded peripheral T cells was not determined. At doses of 0.1 to 3.0 mg/kg, clonal expansion of both CD4+ and CD8+ blood T cells was observed from baseline to week 6. On average, CD8+ T cells showed more expanded clones than CD4+ T cells after ivuxolimab.

From its cysteine to its phenylalanine, the CDR3 spans 15 amino acids. Only the CDR3 part of the read is kept: 45 bases, read in frame from the first base. The trim is 5 bases for V and 2 bases for J, with a gap of 16 bases between the germline ends. CDR1 is given as SGHAT and CDR2 as FQDESV, both from the germline V gene (reference sequence). Genomic DNA was extracted from sorted cells for sequencing of the TCRbeta CDR3 region. The immunoSEQ Assay was used for sequencing of TCRbeta CDR3 regions. TCRdb holds this immuneACCESS table with in-frame rearrangements only. Some clones are missing; in checked studies, unresolved V genes explain under half, and the rest has no known cause. Within this sample are 80,000 or so clones, with around 83% of them counted one time only. Jointly, the top ten make up 2% to 2.5% of the sample. Patients with a history of autoimmune disease or receiving systemic immunosuppression were excluded from the trial. Peripheral blood for TCR sequencing was drawn from every dose cohort at baseline, at cycle 4 day 1 and at cycle 7 day 1. The samples were taken from a phase I, first-in-human, multicenter, open-label dose-escalation trial of ivuxolimab. Adults with locally advanced or metastatic head and neck squamous cell, hepatocellular, melanoma or renal cell carcinoma were enrolled in the trial. Before TCR sequencing, CD4+ T cells and CD8+ T cells were sorted from peripheral blood as separate populations.

The source of this sequence is an adult with an advanced solid tumor such as melanoma, head and neck, liver or kidney cancer. Here the sequenced sample was CD4+ or CD8+ T cells sorted from blood, taken in a trial of the OX40 agonist ivuxolimab. The chain couples TRBV11-1 to TRBJ2-7; 5 matching bases give a weak D call of TRBD2. At the DNA level, the sequence is TGTGCCAGCAGCCCCTTGGGAGACTGGACCTACGAGCAGTACTTC. This encodes CASSPLGDWTYEQYF.